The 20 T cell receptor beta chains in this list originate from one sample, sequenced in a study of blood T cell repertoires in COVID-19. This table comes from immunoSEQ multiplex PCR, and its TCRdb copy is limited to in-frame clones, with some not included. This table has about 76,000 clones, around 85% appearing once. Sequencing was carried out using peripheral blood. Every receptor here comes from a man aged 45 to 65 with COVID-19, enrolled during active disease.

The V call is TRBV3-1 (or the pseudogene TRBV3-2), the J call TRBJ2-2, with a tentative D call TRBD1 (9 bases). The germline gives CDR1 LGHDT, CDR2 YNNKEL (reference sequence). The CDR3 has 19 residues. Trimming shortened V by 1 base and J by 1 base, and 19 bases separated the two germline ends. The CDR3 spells CASSQAPGGTGLNTGELFF. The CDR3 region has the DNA TGTGCCAGCAGCCAAGCCCCGGGAGGGACAGGGTTGAACACCGGGGAGCTGTTTTTT.

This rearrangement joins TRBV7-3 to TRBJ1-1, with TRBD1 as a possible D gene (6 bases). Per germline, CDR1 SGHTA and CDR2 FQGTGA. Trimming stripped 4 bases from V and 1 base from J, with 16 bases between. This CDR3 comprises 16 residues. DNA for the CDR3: TGTGCCAGCAGCTCCCGTGGGGGGGGGCGGAACACTGAAGCTTTCTTT. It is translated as CASSSRGGGRNTEAFF.

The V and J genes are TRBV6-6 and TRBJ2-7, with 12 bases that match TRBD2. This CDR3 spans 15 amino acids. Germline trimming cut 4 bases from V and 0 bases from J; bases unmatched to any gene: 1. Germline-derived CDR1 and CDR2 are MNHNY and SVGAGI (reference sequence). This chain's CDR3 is CASSSTSGSSYEQYF. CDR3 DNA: TGTGCCAGCAGTTCGACTAGCGGGAGCTCCTACGAGCAGTACTTC.

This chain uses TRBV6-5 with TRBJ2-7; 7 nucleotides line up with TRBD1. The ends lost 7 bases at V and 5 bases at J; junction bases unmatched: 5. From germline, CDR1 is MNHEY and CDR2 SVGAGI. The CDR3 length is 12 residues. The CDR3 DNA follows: TGTGCCAGCACGACAGGGACCCACGAGCAGTACTTC. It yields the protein CASTTGTHEQYF.

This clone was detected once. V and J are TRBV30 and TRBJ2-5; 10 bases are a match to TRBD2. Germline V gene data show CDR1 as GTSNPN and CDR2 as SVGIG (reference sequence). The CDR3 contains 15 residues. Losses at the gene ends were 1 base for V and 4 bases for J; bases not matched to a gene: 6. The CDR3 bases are TGTGCCTGGAGTGCGGGACTAGCGATATTAGAGACCCAGTACTTC. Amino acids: CAWSAGLAILETQYF.

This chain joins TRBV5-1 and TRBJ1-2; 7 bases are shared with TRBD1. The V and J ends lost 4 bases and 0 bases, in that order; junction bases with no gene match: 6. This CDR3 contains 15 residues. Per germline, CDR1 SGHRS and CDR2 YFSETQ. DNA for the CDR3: TGCGCCAGCAGCCCCGCGGGGACAGCTAACTATGGCTACACCTTC. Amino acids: CASSPAGTANYGYTF. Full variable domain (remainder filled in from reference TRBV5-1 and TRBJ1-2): KAGVTQTPRYLIKTRGQQVTLSCSPISGHRSVSWYQQTPGQGLQFLFEYFSETQRNKGNFPGRFSGRQFSNSRSEMNVSTLELGDSALYLCASSPAGTANYGYTFGSGTRLTVV.

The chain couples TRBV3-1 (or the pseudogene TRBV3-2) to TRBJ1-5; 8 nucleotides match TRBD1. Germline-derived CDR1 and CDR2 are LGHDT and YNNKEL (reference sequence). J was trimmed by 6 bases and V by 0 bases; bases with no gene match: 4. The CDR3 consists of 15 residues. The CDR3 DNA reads TGTGCCAGCAGCCAAGACCCGGACAGGGCTCAGCCCCAGCATTTT. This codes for CASSQDPDRAQPQHF.

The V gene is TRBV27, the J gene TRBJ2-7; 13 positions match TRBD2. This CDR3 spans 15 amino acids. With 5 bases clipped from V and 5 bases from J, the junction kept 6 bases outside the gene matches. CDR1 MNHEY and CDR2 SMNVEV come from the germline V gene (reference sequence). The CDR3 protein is CASSTSGRAWDEQYF. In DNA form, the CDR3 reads TGTGCCAGCAGTACTAGCGGGAGGGCCTGGGACGAGCAGTACTTC.

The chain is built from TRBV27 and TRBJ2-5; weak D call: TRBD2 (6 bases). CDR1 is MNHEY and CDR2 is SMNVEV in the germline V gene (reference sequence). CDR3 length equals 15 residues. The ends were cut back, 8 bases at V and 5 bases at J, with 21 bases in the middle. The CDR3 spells CASRRWVSEGETQYF. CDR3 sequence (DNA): TGTGCCAGCCGGCGCTGGGTCTCGGAGGGGGAGACCCAGTACTTC.

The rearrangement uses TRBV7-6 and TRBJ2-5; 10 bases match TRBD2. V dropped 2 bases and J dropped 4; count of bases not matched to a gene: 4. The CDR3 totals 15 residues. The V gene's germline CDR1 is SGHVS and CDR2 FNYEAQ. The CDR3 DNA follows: TGTGCCAGCAGCTTATCGACTAGCGGGCTAGAGACCCAGTACTTC. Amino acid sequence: CASSLSTSGLETQYF.

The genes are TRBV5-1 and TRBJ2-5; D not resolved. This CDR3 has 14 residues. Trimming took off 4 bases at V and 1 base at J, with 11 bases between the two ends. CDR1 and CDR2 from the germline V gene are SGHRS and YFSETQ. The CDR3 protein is CASSQGTVQETQYF. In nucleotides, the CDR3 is TGCGCCAGCAGCCAAGGCACAGTCCAAGAGACCCAGTACTTC.

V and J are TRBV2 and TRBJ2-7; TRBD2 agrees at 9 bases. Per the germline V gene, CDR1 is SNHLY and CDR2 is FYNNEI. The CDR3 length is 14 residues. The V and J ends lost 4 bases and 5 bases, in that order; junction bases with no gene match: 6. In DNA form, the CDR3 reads TGTGCCAGCAGTGGGGCGGGAGGGCTCCACGAGCAGTACTTC. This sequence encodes CASSGAGGLHEQYF.

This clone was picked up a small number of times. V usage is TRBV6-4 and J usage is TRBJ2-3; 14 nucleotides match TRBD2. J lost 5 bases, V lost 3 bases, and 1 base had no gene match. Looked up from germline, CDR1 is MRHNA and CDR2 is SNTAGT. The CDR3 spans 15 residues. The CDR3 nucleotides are TGTGCCAGCAGTGAAGGGACTAGCGGGAGAGATACGCAGTATTTT. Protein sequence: CASSEGTSGRDTQYF.

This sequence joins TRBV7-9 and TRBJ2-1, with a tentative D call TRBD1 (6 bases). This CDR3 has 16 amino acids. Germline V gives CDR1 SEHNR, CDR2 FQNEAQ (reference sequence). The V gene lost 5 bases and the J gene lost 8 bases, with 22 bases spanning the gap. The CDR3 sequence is CASSPLVWGRVDEQFF. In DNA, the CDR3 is TGTGCCAGCAGCCCCCTCGTTTGGGGGCGCGTGGATGAGCAGTTCTTC. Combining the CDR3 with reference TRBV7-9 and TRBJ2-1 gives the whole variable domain DTGVSQNPRHKITKRGQNVTFRCDPISEHNRLYWYRQTLGQGPEFLTYFQNEAQLEKSRLLSDRFSAERPKGSFSTLEIQRTEQGDSAMYLCASSPLVWGRVDEQFFGPGTRLTVL.

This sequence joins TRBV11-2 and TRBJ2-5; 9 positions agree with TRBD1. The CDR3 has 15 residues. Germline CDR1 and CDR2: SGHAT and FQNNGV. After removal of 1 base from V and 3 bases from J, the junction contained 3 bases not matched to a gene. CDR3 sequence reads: CASSLGTGEEETQYF. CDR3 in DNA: TGTGCCAGCAGCTTAGGGACAGGGGAAGAAGAGACCCAGTACTTC.

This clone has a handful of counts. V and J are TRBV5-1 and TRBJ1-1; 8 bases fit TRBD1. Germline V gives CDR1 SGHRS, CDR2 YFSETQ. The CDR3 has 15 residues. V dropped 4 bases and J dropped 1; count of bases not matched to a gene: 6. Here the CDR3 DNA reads TGCGCCAGCAGCAGCCGACAGGGGAAGAACACTGAAGCTTTCTTT. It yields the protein CASSSRQGKNTEAFF.

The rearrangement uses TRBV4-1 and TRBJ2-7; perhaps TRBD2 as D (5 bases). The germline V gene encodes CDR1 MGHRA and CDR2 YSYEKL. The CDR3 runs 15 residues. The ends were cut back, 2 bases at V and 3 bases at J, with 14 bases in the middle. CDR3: CASSQFGLAGYEQYF. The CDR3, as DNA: TGCGCCAGCAGCCAATTCGGACTTGCGGGCTACGAGCAGTACTTC.

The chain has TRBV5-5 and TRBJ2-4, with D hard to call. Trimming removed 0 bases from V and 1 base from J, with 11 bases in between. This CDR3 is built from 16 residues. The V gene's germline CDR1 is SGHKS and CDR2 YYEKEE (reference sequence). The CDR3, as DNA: TGTGCCAGCAGCTTGGTCCCGCGAGGTGCCAAAAACATTCAGTACTTC. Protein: CASSLVPRGAKNIQYF.

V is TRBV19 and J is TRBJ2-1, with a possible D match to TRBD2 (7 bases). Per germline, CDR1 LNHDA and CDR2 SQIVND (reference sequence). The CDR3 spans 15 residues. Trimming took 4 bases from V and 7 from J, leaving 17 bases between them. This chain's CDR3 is CASSSPAGRGNEQFF. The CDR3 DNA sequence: TGTGCCAGTAGTAGCCCAGCGGGAAGGGGGAATGAGCAGTTCTTC.

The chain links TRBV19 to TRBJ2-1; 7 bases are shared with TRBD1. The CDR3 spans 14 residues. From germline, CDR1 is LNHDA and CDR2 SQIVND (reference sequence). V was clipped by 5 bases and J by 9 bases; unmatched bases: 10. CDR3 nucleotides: TGTGCCAGTAGTCTACAGGGGAGTTGGGGTGAGCAGTTCTTC. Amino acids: CASSLQGSWGEQFF.